This TCR beta chain was observed in a study of beta chain features in type 1 diabetes (dated by TCRdb to between 2017 and 2018). Background for the entire study: No differences in mean age, gender distribution, total cell number or subset yield were found between patients and healthy donors. A total of around 100 million sorted cells were examined across all samples, and RNA yield correlated strongly with the number of cells per subset. Regulatory and stem cell-like memory subsets were isolated from only 8 patients and about eight healthy donors, whereas naive and central memory subsets came from all 30 or so donors. In the study, recently diagnosed type 1 diabetes patients and matched healthy donors were compared on the TCRB repertoires of their sorted circulating CD4+ T cell subsets. Here is what the overall study found, with its caveats: At VDJ recombination sites, type 1 diabetes patients had fewer insertions and more deleted nucleotides, which implies abnormalities in thymic rearrangement. Sequencing cDNA rather than genomic DNA could over-represent highly expressing activated cells, although activation and CD3 levels did not differ between groups. Naive, central memory and regulatory TCRB repertoires appeared more similar among patients than among healthy donors. Shorter templates might have been favored by PCR, but patient and control samples were amplified and corrected together, so both groups would have been affected equally by any skew. HLA sub-analyses involved small numbers of individuals, so any influence of HLA type on TCRB rearrangement remained unresolved. In all four CD4+ subsets, TCRB CDR3 length was moderately but significantly shorter in type 1 diabetes patients.

As encoded in the germline V gene, CDR1 is SGHTA while CDR2 is FQGNSA. The CDR3 contains 14 residues, cysteine and phenylalanine counted. Only CDR3 DNA remains: 42 bases, in frame from the first base. The trim is 2 bases for V and 5 bases for J, with a gap of 12 bases between the germline ends. Concerning this clone itself: Its antigen has not been determined. No qualities accompany the bases; no much larger clone lies one base away.

All of the isolated RNA was reverse transcribed with the High Capacity cDNA Reverse Transcription Kit, so expressed TCRB transcripts were sequenced. Deep immunoSEQ sequencing was performed on naive, central memory and regulatory T cell samples, with an average of roughly 3.3 million total reads per sample. After sorted cells were lysed in RLT buffer, RNA was extracted with DNase-treated RNeasy Micro or Mini kits, with the choice depending on cell number. Each cell subset was processed on its own to prevent cross-contamination, while patient and healthy donor samples were processed together. Using the immunoSEQ multiplex PCR, TCRB sequences were amplified from cDNA into 87-bp fragments spanning the CDR3 region. The amplicons were sequenced using the Illumina HiSeq platform. On the study's bioinformatics: PCR bias was computationally corrected using synthetic template baselines, reads within Hamming distance 2 were collapsed, and singletons that could not be merged were discarded. Reads were aligned against IMGT to assign V, D and J genes, CDR3 length and insertions or deletions at six rearrangement sites. Within each subset, clonotype counts were normalized to sorted cell number, and only after that were true diversity and Gini coefficients computed with the tcR R package. Repertoire sharing was quantified using the overlap coefficient calculated on TCRB nucleotide sequences. Entries here come from immuneACCESS through TCRdb and include only in-frame sequences with V and J called. Some clones fail to appear in such tables; in the studies checked, an unresolved V gene covers under half of the shortfall, and the cause of the remainder is unknown. V and J calls and clone size follow that table, whereas D and trimming were derived from the DNA. Counted in this sample were about 240,000 clones; 25% to 35% of them appeared once. Approximately 4% of the sample is taken by the ten largest.

Each donor gave one peripheral blood draw, around 100 mL on average, collected into heparinised tubes. A BD FACSAria II and a panel including CD45RO, CCR7, CD25, CD127, CD95 and CD27 were used to sort naive, central memory, regulatory and stem cell-like memory CD4+ T cells. Purity was above 98% for every sorted population. PBMCs were separated immediately by Lymphoprep density gradient centrifugation and were stained directly, without being cultured. Samples were stained and sorted in pairs, with one healthy donor and one patient per experiment, so that batch effects were minimized. The sequence came from a man aged 25-45 years in good health. This chain joins TRBV7-2 to TRBJ2-5, with the D assignment possibly TRBD1 or TRBD2, given 5 matching bases for each. The sequenced material came from central memory CD4+ T cells from blood. CDR3 protein: CASSLTPGRETQYF. The sequenced DNA: TGTGCCAGCAGCTTAACCCCGGGACGGGAGACCCAGTACTTC.